This T cell receptor beta chain was retrieved from a study of blood T cell repertoires in COVID-19. For the study at large: The origin of the acute and convalescent COVID-19 samples was the United States, Italy and Spain. Nucleic acid was either cDNA or gDNA, and it came from T cells, B-cell-depleted T cells, or PBMCs.

Germline V gene lookup returns CDR1 MGHDK and CDR2 SYGVNS. The CDR3 runs 13 residues. With 4 bases removed from V and 0 bases from J, the gap between germline ends came to 4 bases. Generated by immunoSEQ multiplex PCR, the TCRdb table keeps only in-frame clones and is missing some. The table records just under 100,000 clones, roughly 86% of them present only once. Sequenced sample: peripheral blood. The chain employs TRBV25-1 and TRBJ1-3; D gene unclear. The TCR was taken from an older woman in a cohort sampled during active or convalescent COVID-19. The CDR3 DNA follows: TGTGCCAGCAGTGTGAGCTCTGGAAACACCATATATTTT. Translating it yields CASSVSSGNTIYF.